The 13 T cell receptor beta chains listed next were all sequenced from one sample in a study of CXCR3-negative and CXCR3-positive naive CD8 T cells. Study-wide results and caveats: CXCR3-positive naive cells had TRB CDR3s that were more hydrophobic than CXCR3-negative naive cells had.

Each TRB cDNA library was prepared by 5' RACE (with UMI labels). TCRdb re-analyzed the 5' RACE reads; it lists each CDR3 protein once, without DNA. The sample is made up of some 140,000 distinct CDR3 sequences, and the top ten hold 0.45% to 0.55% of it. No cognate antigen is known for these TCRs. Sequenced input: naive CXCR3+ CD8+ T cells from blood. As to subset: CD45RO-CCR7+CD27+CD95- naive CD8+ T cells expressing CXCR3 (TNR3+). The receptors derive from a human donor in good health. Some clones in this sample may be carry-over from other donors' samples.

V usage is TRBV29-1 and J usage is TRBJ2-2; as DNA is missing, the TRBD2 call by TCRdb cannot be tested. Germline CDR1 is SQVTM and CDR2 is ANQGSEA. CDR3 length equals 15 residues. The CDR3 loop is CSAGLGEPNTGELFF.

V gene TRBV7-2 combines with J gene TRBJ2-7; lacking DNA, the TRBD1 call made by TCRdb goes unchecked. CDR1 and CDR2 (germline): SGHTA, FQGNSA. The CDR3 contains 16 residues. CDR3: CASSWAPGQPSNEQYF.

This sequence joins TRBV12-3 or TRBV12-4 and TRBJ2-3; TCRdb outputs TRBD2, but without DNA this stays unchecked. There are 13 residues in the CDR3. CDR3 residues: CASSPTDYDTQYF.

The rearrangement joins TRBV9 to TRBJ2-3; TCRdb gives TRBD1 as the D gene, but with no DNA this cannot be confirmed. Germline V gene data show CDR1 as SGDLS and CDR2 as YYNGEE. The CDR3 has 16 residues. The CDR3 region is CASSVPPAEITDTQYF.

CDR3 sequence: CASSQTPPGLVFGISTDTQYF. V gene TRBV4-2 combines with J gene TRBJ2-3; TCRdb's assignment of TRBD2 cannot be checked, as there is no DNA. The germline V gene has CDR1 LGHNA and CDR2 YNFKEQ. The CDR3 extends over 21 amino acids.

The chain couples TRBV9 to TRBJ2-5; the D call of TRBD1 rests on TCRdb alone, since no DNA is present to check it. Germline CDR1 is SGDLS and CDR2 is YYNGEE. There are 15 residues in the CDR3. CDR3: CASSAGQTDWETQYF.

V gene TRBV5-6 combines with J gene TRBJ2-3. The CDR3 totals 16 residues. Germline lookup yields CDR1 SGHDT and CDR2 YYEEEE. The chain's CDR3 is CASSLSIWKSTDTQYF. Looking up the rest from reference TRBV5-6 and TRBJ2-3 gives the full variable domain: DAGVTQSPTHLIKTRGQQVTLRCSPKSGHDTVSWYQQALGQGPQFIFQYYEEEERQRGNFPDRFSGHQFPNYSSELNVNALLLGDSALYLCASSLSIWKSTDTQYFGPGTRLTVL.

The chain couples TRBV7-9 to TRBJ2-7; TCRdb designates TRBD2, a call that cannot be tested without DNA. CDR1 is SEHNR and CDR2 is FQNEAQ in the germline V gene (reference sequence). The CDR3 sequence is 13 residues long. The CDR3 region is CASSSALSYEQYF. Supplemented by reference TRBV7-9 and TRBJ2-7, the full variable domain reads DTGVSQNPRHKITKRGQNVTFRCDPISEHNRLYWYRQTLGQGPEFLTYFQNEAQLEKSRLLSDRFSAERPKGSFSTLEIQRTEQGDSAMYLCASSSALSYEQYFGPGTRLTVT.

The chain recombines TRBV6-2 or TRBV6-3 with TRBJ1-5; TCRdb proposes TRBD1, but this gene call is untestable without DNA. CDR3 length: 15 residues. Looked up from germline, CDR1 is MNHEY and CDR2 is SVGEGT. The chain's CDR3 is CASSYRDNSNQPQHF.

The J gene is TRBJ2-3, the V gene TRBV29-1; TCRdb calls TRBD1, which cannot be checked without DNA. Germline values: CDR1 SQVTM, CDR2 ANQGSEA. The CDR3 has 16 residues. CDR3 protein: CSATLPRGASTDTQYF.

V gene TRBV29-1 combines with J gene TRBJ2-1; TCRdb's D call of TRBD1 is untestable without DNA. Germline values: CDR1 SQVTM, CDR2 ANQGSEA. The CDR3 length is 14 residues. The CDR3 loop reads CSVDGGTPYNEQFF.

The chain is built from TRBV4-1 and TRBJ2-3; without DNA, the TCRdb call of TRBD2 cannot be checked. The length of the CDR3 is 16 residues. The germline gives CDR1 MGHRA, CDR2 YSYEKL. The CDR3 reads CASSQDAGFGTDTQYF.

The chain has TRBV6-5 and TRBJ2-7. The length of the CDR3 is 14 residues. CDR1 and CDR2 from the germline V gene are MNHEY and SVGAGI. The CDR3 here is CASSYSGGLYEQYF.